This T cell receptor (beta chain) was recorded in a study of cytomegalovirus exposure and HLA in healthy donors. In this sample, this clone turned up once. Its antigen remains unidentified. Points from the study as a whole: Prior analysis indicated that the majority of TCR beta V segments exhibited productivity approximately 90% or approximately 30% of the time. An analysis that was carried out later associated 15,000 to 20,000 TCR beta sequences with HLA alleles at 0.05 false discovery rate. Reports indicated that the classifier achieved high specificity and sensitivity in diagnosing cytomegalovirus status.

The CDR3 has 16 amino acids. Germline V gives CDR1 SNHLY, CDR2 FYNNEI. Unmatched junction bases numbered 11, after V lost 8 bases and J lost 6 bases. This PCR relied on a set of 60 Vbeta primers and 13 Jbeta primers. The method was immunoSEQ multiplex PCR; TCRdb's version includes in-frame clones alone and lacks a portion of them. In the table there are around 140,000 clones, around 59% of which are singletons. This chain links TRBV2 with TRBJ2-1, with 12 bases fitting TRBD2. This TCR came from a male donor in good health and CMV-seronegative. Sequencing was done on a sample of PBMCs. The CDR3 nucleotides read TGTGCCAGCGGGTGGGGTCTAGCGGGGGGGAGCAATGAGCAGTTCTTC. Translating it yields CASGWGLAGGSNEQFF.